This passage covers 31 T cell receptor beta chains from one sample sequenced in a study of cytomegalovirus exposure and HLA in healthy donors. The PCR used 60 Vbeta and 13 Jbeta primers. TCRdb's copy holds only in-frame clones and misses some; the assay was immunoSEQ multiplex PCR. The table includes 150,000 to 250,000 clones, roughly 85% detected once. Sequencing input: PBMCs. The receptors come from a woman in her forties or fifties in good health and CMV-seronegative.

The rearrangement joins TRBV18 to TRBJ2-7, with 9 bases aligning to TRBD2. The V gene's germline CDR1 is KGHSH and CDR2 LQKENI. J was trimmed by 6 bases and V by 2 bases; bases with no gene match: 11. The CDR3 spans 16 residues. The CDR3 loop is CASSPARLAGPVEQYF. The CDR3 DNA sequence: TGTGCCAGCTCACCAGCTCGTCTAGCGGGACCGGTCGAGCAGTACTTC.

V is TRBV10-3 and J is TRBJ2-7, with 11 bases lining up with TRBD2. Germline trimming cut 3 bases from V and 5 bases from J; bases unmatched to any gene: 3. This CDR3 has 14 residues. Germline-derived CDR1 and CDR2 are ENHRY and SYGVKD. CDR3 bases: TGTGCCATCAGTGATAGCGGGAGGGCCGACGAGCAGTACTTC. Its translation is CAISDSGRADEQYF.

The chain couples TRBV6-5 to TRBJ2-3, with TRBD1 as a possible D gene (6 bases). V was shortened by 0 bases and J by 3 bases, with 7 bases between the two germline ends. The CDR3 sequence is 14 residues long. Looked up from germline, CDR1 is MNHEY and CDR2 is SVGAGI. For the CDR3, the DNA is TGTGCCAGCAGTTACTCGAGGGGGACAGATACGCAGTATTTT. Amino acids: CASSYSRGTDTQYF.

The chain combines TRBV5-6 with TRBJ1-2; a weak D match, TRBD1 (5 bases). CDR1 is SGHDT and CDR2 is YYEEEE in the germline V gene. The CDR3 totals 16 residues. Trimming removed 0 bases from V and 1 base from J, with 13 bases in between. CDR3 amino acids: CASSLAGGGSNYGYTF. The CDR3 DNA reads TGTGCCAGCAGCTTGGCCGGGGGGGGAAGTAACTATGGCTACACCTTC.

The chain combines TRBV28 with TRBJ2-1; D possibly corresponds to TRBD2 (6 bases). The CDR3 is made up of 15 amino acids. V was trimmed by 1 base and J by 6 bases, leaving 13 bases between them. Per the germline V gene, CDR1 is MDHEN and CDR2 is SYDVKM. The CDR3 coding sequence is TGTGCCAGCAGTTTATTCGGGAGACGGGGCAATGAGCAGTTCTTC. Protein sequence: CASSLFGRRGNEQFF.

This clone was recorded a few times. The CDR3 sequence is CSVDRGYFGYTF. The CDR3 nucleotides are TGCAGCGTTGACAGGGGGTATTTTGGCTACACCTTC. The rearrangement uses TRBV29-1 and TRBJ1-2, with TRBD1 matching over 7 bases. CDR1 is SQVTM and CDR2 is ANQGSEA in the germline V gene. This CDR3 spans 12 amino acids. Germline trimming cut 3 bases from V and 7 bases from J; bases unmatched to any gene: 5.

The chain uses TRBV5-4 and TRBJ2-2; D may be TRBD1 (6 bases). Trimming took off 0 bases at V and 2 bases at J, with 8 bases between the two ends. From germline, CDR1 is SGHNT and CDR2 YYREEE (reference sequence). CDR3 length: 15 amino acids. Here the CDR3 DNA reads TGTGCCAGCAGCTTGGCCAGGGGCAACACCGGGGAGCTGTTTTTT. Its protein product is CASSLARGNTGELFF. The whole variable domain, remainder taken from reference TRBV5-4 and TRBJ2-2, is ETGVTQSPTHLIKTRGQQVTLRCSSQSGHNTVSWYQQALGQGPQFIFQYYREEENGRGNFPPRFSGLQFPNYSSELNVNALELDDSALYLCASSLARGNTGELFFGEGSRLTVL.

This clone was seen only a few times. The V gene is TRBV28, the J gene TRBJ1-2, with unresolved D. The CDR3 sequence is 15 residues long. Germline-derived CDR1 and CDR2 are MDHEN and SYDVKM. V lost 6 bases, J lost 3 bases, and 17 bases lay in between. The CDR3 sequence: CASRETPPWDYGYTF. As DNA, the CDR3 is TGTGCCAGCAGGGAGACCCCTCCTTGGGACTATGGCTACACCTTC.

The rearrangement joins TRBV5-1 to TRBJ1-5; D remains unclear. Trimming left V 0 bases short and J 6 bases short, with 7 bases between. CDR3 length: 13 amino acids. CDR1 SGHRS and CDR2 YFSETQ come from the germline V gene. The CDR3: CASSLVGGQPQHF. Written as DNA, the CDR3 is TGCGCCAGCAGCTTGGTGGGAGGTCAGCCCCAGCATTTT.

The J gene is TRBJ2-7, the V gene TRBV7-9; a possible D gene is TRBD1 (6 bases). Germline assignment: CDR1 SEHNR and CDR2 FQNEAQ (reference sequence). CDR3 length equals 16 residues. Trimming removed 5 bases at V and 0 bases at J, with 17 bases between. The DNA for the CDR3 is TGTGCCAGCAGCCCATACTCCGGGACAAACTCCTACGAGCAGTACTTC. Its translation is CASSPYSGTNSYEQYF.

The chain uses TRBV29-1 and TRBJ2-7; 10 bases are shared with TRBD1. This CDR3 has 16 residues. Looked up from germline, CDR1 is SQVTM and CDR2 is ANQGSEA. V was clipped by 6 bases and J by 2 bases; unmatched bases: 13. CDR3 DNA: TGCAGCGTGGGGGTAGATGGGACAGGGGATACCTACGAGCAGTACTTC. Translated, it gives CSVGVDGTGDTYEQYF.

The genes are TRBV5-4 and TRBJ2-1; TRBD1 is a possible D gene (6 bases). This CDR3 is built from 15 residues. V lost 3 bases to trimming and J lost 5 bases, with 15 bases between them. Germline lookup yields CDR1 SGHNT and CDR2 YYREEE (reference sequence). Here the CDR3 reads CASSSPGHRDNEQFF. The DNA for the CDR3 is TGTGCCAGCAGCTCTCCGGGACACCGCGACAATGAGCAGTTCTTC. Full variable domain (remainder filled in from reference TRBV5-4 and TRBJ2-1): ETGVTQSPTHLIKTRGQQVTLRCSSQSGHNTVSWYQQALGQGPQFIFQYYREEENGRGNFPPRFSGLQFPNYSSELNVNALELDDSALYLCASSSPGHRDNEQFFGPGTRLTVL.

This clone was seen a single time. The chain's CDR3 is CASSDLTGGANTGELFF. DNA for the CDR3: TGTGCCAGCAGTGATTTAACAGGGGGCGCGAACACCGGGGAGCTGTTTTTT. The chain joins TRBV6-4 to TRBJ2-2; 9 nucleotides align to TRBD1. V lost 3 bases and J lost 0; bases outside the gene matches: 5. CDR1 and CDR2 (germline): MRHNA, SNTAGT. CDR3 length equals 17 residues.

The chain has TRBV5-4 and TRBJ2-3, with 10 bases identical to TRBD1. This CDR3 has 16 amino acids. V shed 0 bases and J 3 bases; nucleotides not matched to a gene: 4. From germline, CDR1 is SGHNT and CDR2 YYREEE (reference sequence). The CDR3 is CASSLEPGQGTDTQYF. The CDR3 nucleotides are TGTGCCAGCAGCTTGGAACCGGGACAGGGGACAGATACGCAGTATTTT.

This clone was found once. The chain is built from TRBV10-2 and TRBJ2-1; D ambiguous. Trimming took 6 bases from V and 0 from J, leaving 12 bases between them. The CDR3 length is 15 residues. Germline CDR1 WSHSY, CDR2 SAAADI. The CDR3 DNA reads TGCGCCAGCAGCTCAACGGGTATCTCCTACAATGAGCAGTTCTTC. Amino acids: CASSSTGISYNEQFF.

Points on this clone: An end of the junction does not agree with germline; a read error may underlie this. Other DNA sequences within the sample encode an identical CDR3. This chain uses TRBV9 with TRBJ2-2; 11 nucleotides align to TRBD1. This CDR3 is 15 amino acids long. Germline CDR1 and CDR2: SGDLS and YYNGEE. CDR3 sequence (DNA): TGTGCCAGCAGGGCCGGACAGGGGGCGACCGGGGAGCTTTTTTTT. Translating it yields CASRAGQGATGELFF.

This clone turned up a few times. The rearrangement uses TRBV30 and TRBJ1-5, with 7 positions matching TRBD1. V trimming: 7 bases; J trimming: 5 bases; junction bases outside the gene matches: 8. CDR1 is GTSNPN, CDR2 SVGIG, per germline (reference sequence). The CDR3 is made up of 13 amino acids. The CDR3 sequence: CASGRGPYQPQHF. Written as DNA, the CDR3 is TGTGCCTCGGGAAGGGGGCCCTATCAGCCCCAGCATTTT.

The chain links TRBV10-3 to TRBJ2-3; 8 bases map to TRBD1. The germline V gene encodes CDR1 ENHRY and CDR2 SYGVKD. V dropped 0 bases and J dropped 5; count of bases not matched to a gene: 10. The CDR3 contains 17 residues. The CDR3 reads CAISESRPGGSGDTQYF. In DNA form, the CDR3 reads TGTGCCATCAGTGAGTCGCGTCCAGGGGGCAGTGGAGATACGCAGTATTTT.

The CDR3 is CASSGPSGRVTGELFF. The CDR3 coding sequence is TGTGCCAGCAGCGGCCCGTCAGGGCGCGTCACCGGGGAGCTGTTTTTT. V gene TRBV7-9 combines with J gene TRBJ2-2, with D possibly being TRBD1 (5 bases). The V gene lost 5 bases and the J gene lost 4 bases, with 17 bases spanning the gap. CDR3 size: 16 residues. Germline CDR1 reads SEHNR; CDR2 reads FQNEAQ (reference sequence).

The chain links TRBV6-6 to TRBJ2-2, with no clear D. The CDR3 sequence is 14 residues long. Germline loops: CDR1 MNHNY, CDR2 SVGAGI (reference sequence). Trimming shortened V by 7 bases and J by 2 bases, and 11 bases separated the two germline ends. CDR3 DNA: TGTGCCAGCAAAGACACATTAAACACCGGGGAGCTGTTTTTT. It codes for CASKDTLNTGELFF.

The rearrangement links TRBV27 to TRBJ2-7; the match to TRBD2 covers 15 bases. This CDR3 is built from 17 residues. CDR1 is MNHEY and CDR2 is SMNVEV in the germline V gene (reference sequence). Trimming cost V 2 bases and J 2 bases; bases outside gene matches: 4. CDR3 coding DNA: TGTGCCAGCAGTTTAGGACTAGCGGGAGGGTTGCCCTACGAGCAGTACTTC. It specifies CASSLGLAGGLPYEQYF.

The chain is built from TRBV2 and TRBJ1-2, with 7 bases fitting TRBD1. Trimming at V came to 7 bases and at J to 4 bases, leaving 6 bases not matched to a gene. CDR1 is SNHLY and CDR2 is FYNNEI in the germline V gene. The CDR3 has 13 amino acids. CDR3 sequence reads: CASTQGQRYGYTF. Here the CDR3 DNA reads TGTGCCAGCACCCAGGGACAGCGCTATGGCTACACCTTC. Full variable domain (rest looked up from reference TRBV2 and TRBJ1-2): EPEVTQTPSHQVTQMGQEVILRCVPISNHLYFYWYRQILGQKVEFLVSFYNNEISEKSEIFDDQFSVERPDGSNFTLKIRSTKLEDSAMYFCASTQGQRYGYTFGSGTRLTVV.

The chain has TRBV2 and TRBJ2-3, with 10 bases fitting TRBD2. V shed 7 bases, J shed 2 bases, and the junction held 6 bases outside the gene matches. Germline V gene lookup returns CDR1 SNHLY and CDR2 FYNNEI. CDR3 size: 15 residues. The CDR3 loop reads CASTPTSGLTDTQYF. CDR3 nucleotides: TGTGCCAGCACCCCGACTAGCGGGCTCACAGATACGCAGTATTTT.

CDR3 bases: TGTGCCAGCAGCTTACCCGGCAGGGACAATCAGCCCCAGCATTTT. Residues: CASSLPGRDNQPQHF. V and J are TRBV7-8 and TRBJ1-5, with a weak D call TRBD1 (5 bases). V lost 2 bases and J 3 bases, leaving 11 bases between the germline ends. The germline V gene has CDR1 SGHVS and CDR2 FQNEAQ. CDR3 size: 15 residues.

This clone was counted a few times. The chain combines TRBV7-9 with TRBJ2-1, with 7 positions matching TRBD1. V shed 6 bases, J shed 2 bases, and the junction held 10 bases outside the gene matches. CDR1 and CDR2 from the germline V gene are SEHNR and FQNEAQ (reference sequence). The length of the CDR3 is 16 residues. CDR3 sequence (DNA): TGTGCCAGCAGGCCACGGTACAGGGGAACCTACAATGAGCAGTTCTTC. It is translated as CASRPRYRGTYNEQFF.

The V and J genes are TRBV7-9 and TRBJ2-7; 9 bases align to TRBD2. The germline gives CDR1 SEHNR, CDR2 FQNEAQ (reference sequence). V lost 5 bases to trimming and J lost 3 bases; unmatched junction nucleotides: 17. The CDR3 covers 18 residues. The CDR3 region has the DNA TGTGCCAGCAGCCCCGGGGGTCGGGGTAGCGGGAGTTTCTACGAGCAGTACTTC. It is translated as CASSPGGRGSGSFYEQYF.

The rearrangement links TRBV27 to TRBJ1-2; D perhaps matches TRBD1 (5 bases). CDR3 length: 13 amino acids. The ends were cut back, 2 bases at V and 7 bases at J, with 11 bases in the middle. CDR1 MNHEY and CDR2 SMNVEV come from the germline V gene (reference sequence). CDR3 bases: TGTGCCAGCAGTTTACGGCAGGGACTTGGCTACACCTTC. Protein: CASSLRQGLGYTF.

The V gene is TRBV5-8, the J gene TRBJ1-6, with D unclear. The V gene's germline CDR1 is SGHTS and CDR2 YDEGEE. V lost 2 bases and J 7 bases, leaving 10 bases between the germline ends. This CDR3 spans 14 amino acids. The CDR3 protein is CASSFPLGNSPLHF. The DNA for the CDR3 is TGTGCCAGCAGCTTTCCTCTCGGGAATTCACCCCTCCACTTT.

Only one count was recorded for this clone. V usage is TRBV5-1 and J usage is TRBJ2-1; 10 positions agree with TRBD2. Trimming took 2 bases from V and 5 from J; bases not matched to a gene: 4. There are 15 residues in the CDR3. Germline CDR1 and CDR2: SGHRS and YFSETQ. CDR3 in DNA: TGCGCCAGCAGCTTTGAAGCGGGAGGGGACAATGAGCAGTTCTTC. Translated: CASSFEAGGDNEQFF.

V is TRBV4-1 and J is TRBJ2-7; 12 bases match TRBD2. CDR3 length: 16 residues. CDR1 and CDR2 (germline): MGHRA, YSYEKL. V lost 1 base to trimming and J lost 4 bases; unmatched junction nucleotides: 5. The CDR3 region has the DNA TGCGCCAGCAGCCAAGGGACTAGCGGGACCCCATACGAGCAGTACTTC. This translates into CASSQGTSGTPYEQYF.

The CDR3 region has the DNA TGCGCCAGCAGTGTTGCGGGGGGGAGGGAGACCCAGTACTTC. Amino acids: CASSVAGGRETQYF. J is TRBJ2-5 and V is TRBV10-2; TRBD2 agrees at 9 bases. Germline CDR1 is WSHSY and CDR2 is SAAADI. V shed 4 bases, J shed 5 bases, and the junction held 5 bases outside the gene matches. The CDR3 is made up of 14 amino acids.